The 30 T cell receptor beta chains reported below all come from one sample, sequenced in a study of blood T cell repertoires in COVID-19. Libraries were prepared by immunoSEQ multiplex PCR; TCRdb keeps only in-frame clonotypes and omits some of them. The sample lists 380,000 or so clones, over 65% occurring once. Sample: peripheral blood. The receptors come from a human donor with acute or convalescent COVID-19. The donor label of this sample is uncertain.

The CDR3 here is CASSLDSESLNTGELFF. As DNA, the CDR3 is TGTGCCAGCAGCTTGGACTCCGAATCCCTGAACACCGGGGAGCTGTTTTTT. The rearrangement joins TRBV7-9 to TRBJ2-2, with D tentatively TRBD2 (5 bases). Germline V CDR1 and CDR2: SEHNR, FQNEAQ (reference sequence). V was pared by 3 bases and J by 1 base, with 15 bases between. The CDR3 runs 17 residues.

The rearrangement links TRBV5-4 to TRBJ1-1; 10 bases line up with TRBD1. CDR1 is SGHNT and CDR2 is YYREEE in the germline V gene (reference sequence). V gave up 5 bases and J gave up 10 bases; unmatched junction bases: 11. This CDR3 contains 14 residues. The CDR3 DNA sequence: TGTGCCAGCAGGTTAACCGGGACAGGGGATGGAGCTTTCTTT. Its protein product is CASRLTGTGDGAFF.

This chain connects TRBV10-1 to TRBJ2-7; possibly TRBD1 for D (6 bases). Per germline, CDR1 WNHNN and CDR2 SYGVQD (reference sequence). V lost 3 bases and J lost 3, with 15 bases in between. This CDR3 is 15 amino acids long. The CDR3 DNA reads TGCGCCAGCAGTGAAGGGGGTATGGGTCTCTACGAGCAGTACTTC. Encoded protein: CASSEGGMGLYEQYF.

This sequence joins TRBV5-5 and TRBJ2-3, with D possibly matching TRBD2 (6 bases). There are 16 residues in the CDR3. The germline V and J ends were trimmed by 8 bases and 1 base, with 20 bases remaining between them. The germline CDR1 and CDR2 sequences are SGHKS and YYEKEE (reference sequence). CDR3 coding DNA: TGTGCCAGTCATCGAGGCTGGGGGGTAGGCACAGATACGCAGTATTTT. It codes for CASHRGWGVGTDTQYF.

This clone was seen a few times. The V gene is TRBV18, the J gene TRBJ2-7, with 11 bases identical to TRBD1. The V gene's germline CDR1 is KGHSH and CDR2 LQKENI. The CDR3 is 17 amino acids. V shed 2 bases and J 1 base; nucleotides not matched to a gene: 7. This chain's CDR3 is CASSPGVGQGASYEQYF. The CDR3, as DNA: TGTGCCAGCTCACCAGGGGTAGGACAGGGGGCTTCCTACGAGCAGTACTTC.

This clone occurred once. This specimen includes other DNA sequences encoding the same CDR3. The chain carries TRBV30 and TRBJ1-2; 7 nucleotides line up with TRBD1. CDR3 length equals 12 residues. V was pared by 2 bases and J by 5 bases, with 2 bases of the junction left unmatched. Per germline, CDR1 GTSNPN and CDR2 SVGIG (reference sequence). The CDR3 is CAWSQQGYGYTF. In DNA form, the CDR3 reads TGTGCCTGGAGTCAACAGGGGTATGGCTACACCTTC.

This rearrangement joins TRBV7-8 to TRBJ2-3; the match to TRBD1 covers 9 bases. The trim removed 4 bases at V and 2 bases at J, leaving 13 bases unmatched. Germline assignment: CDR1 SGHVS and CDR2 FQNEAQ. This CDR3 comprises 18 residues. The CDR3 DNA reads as TGTGCCAGCAGCTACCGAGGGGGGACAGGGAGGAACACAGATACGCAGTATTTT. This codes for CASSYRGGTGRNTDTQYF. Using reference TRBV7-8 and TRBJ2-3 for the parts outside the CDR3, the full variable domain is GAGVSQSPRYKVAKRGQDVALRCDPISGHVSLFWYQQALGQGPEFLTYFQNEAQLDKSGLPSDRFFAERPEGSVSTLKIQRTQQEDSAVYLCASSYRGGTGRNTDTQYFGPGTRLTVL.

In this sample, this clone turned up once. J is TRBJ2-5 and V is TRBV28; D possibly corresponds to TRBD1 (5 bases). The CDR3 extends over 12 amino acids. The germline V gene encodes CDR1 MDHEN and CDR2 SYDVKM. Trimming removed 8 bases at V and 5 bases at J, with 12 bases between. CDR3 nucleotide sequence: TGTGCCAGCTTAGGGGCGGCGGAGACCCAGTACTTC. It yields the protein CASLGAAETQYF.

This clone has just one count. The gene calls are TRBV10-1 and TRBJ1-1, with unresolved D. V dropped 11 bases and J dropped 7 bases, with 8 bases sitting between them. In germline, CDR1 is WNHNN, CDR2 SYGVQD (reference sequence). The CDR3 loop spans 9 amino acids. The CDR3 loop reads CASRGEAFF. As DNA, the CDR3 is TGCGCCTCCCGGGGTGAAGCTTTCTTT.

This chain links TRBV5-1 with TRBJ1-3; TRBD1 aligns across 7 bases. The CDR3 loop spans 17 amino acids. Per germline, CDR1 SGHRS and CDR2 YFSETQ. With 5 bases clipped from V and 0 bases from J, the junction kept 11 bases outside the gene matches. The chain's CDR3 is CASRWDSGSPSGNTIYF. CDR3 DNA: TGCGCCAGCAGGTGGGACAGCGGCTCCCCCTCTGGAAACACCATATATTTT.

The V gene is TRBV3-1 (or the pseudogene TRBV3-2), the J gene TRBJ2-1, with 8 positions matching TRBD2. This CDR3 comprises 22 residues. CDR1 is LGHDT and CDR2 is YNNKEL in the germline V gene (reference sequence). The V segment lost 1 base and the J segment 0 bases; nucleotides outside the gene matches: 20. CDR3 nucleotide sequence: TGTGCCAGCAGCCAAGGGAGGGGCCGGACTAGCAACACAATTAGCTCCTACAATGAGCAGTTCTTC. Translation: CASSQGRGRTSNTISSYNEQFF.

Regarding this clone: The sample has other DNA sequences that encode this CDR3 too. The CDR3 sequence is CASSERGSGYTF. The CDR3 coding sequence is TGTGCCAGCAGTGAAAGGGGAAGTGGCTACACCTTC. The chain combines TRBV2 with TRBJ1-2, with a possible D match to TRBD1 (5 bases). The ends were cut back, 2 bases at V and 7 bases at J, with 8 bases in the middle. The V gene's germline CDR1 is SNHLY and CDR2 FYNNEI. The CDR3 has 12 residues.

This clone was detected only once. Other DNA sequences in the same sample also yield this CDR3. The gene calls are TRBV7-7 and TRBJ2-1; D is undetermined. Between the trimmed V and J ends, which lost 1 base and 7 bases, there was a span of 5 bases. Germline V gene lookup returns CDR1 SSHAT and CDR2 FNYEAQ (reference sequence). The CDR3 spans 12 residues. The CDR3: CASSLDGNEQFF. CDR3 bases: TGTGCCAGCAGCTTAGACGGTAATGAGCAGTTCTTC.

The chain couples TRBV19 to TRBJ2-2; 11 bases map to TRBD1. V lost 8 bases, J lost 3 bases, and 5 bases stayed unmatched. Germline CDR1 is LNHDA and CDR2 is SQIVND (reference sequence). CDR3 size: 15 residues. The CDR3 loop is CASYGQGADTGELFF. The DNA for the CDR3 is TGTGCCAGTTATGGACAGGGGGCCGACACCGGGGAGCTGTTTTTT.

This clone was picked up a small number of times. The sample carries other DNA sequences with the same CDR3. The CDR3 bases are TGTGCCAGCAGCCTACGGAGGAATCAGCCCCAGCATTTT. As protein: CASSLRRNQPQHF. The chain is built from TRBV7-6 and TRBJ1-5; no clear D. The V and J ends lost 5 bases and 4 bases respectively, with 9 bases between them. Germline CDR1 reads SGHVS; CDR2 reads FNYEAQ. This CDR3 is built from 13 residues.

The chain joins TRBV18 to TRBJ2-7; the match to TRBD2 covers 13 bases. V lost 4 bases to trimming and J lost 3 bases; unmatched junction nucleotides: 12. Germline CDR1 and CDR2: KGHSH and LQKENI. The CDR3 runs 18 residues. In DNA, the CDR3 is TGTGCCAGCTCACAGACTAGCGGGGGGCCCAAGGGGTACTACGAGCAGTACTTC. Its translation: CASSQTSGGPKGYYEQYF.

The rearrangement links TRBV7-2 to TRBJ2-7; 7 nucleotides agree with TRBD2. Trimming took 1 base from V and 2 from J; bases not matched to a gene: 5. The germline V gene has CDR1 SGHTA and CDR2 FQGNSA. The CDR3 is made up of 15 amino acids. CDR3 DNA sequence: TGTGCCAGCAGCTTAGAGGGACTATCCACCTACGAGCAGTACTTC. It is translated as CASSLEGLSTYEQYF.

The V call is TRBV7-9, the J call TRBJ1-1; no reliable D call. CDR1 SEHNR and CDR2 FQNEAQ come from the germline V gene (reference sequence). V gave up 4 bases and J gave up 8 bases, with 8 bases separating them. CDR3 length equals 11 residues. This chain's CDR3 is CASSYLGEAFF. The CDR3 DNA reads TGTGCCAGCAGCTACCTCGGGGAAGCTTTCTTT.

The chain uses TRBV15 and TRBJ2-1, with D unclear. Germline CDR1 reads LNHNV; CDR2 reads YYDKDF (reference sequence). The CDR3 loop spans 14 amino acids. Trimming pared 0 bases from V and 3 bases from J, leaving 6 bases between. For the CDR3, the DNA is TGTGCCACCAGCAGAGATCTCCTCTACAATGAGCAGTTCTTC. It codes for CATSRDLLYNEQFF.

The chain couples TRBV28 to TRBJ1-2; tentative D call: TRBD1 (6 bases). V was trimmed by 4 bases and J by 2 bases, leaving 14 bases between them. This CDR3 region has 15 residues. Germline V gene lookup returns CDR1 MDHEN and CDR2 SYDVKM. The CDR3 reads CASSSPQQGNYGYTF. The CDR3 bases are TGTGCCAGCAGTTCCCCCCAACAGGGAAACTATGGCTACACCTTC.

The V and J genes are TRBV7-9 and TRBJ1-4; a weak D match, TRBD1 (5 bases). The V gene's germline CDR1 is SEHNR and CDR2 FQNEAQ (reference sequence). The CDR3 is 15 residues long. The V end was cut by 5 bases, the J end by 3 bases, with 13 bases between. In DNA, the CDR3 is TGTGCCAGCAGCGCTAGACAGAGTTCTAATGAAAAACTGTTTTTT. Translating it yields CASSARQSSNEKLFF.

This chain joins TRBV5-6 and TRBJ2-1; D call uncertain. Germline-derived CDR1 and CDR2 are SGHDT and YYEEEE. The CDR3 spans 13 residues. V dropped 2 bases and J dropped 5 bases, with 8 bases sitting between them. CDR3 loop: CASSFVGDNEQFF. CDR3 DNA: TGTGCCAGCAGCTTTGTCGGTGACAATGAGCAGTTCTTC.

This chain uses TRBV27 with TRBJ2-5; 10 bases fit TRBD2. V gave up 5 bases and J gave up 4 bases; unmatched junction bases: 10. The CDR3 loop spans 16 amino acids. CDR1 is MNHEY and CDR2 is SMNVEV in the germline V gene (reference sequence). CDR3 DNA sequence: TGTGCCAGCAGTCGGATAGGGACTAGCGCTGGAGAGACCCAGTACTTC. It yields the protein CASSRIGTSAGETQYF.

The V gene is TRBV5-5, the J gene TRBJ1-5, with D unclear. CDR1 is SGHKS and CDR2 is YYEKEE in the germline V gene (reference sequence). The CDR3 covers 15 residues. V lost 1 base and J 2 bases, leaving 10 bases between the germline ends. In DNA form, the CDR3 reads TGTGCCAGCAGCTTGCAGGTGGTCGGCAATCAGCCCCAGCATTTT. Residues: CASSLQVVGNQPQHF.

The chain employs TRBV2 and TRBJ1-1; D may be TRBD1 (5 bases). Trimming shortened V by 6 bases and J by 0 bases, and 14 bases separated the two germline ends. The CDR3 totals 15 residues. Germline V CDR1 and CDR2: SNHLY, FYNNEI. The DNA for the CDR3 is TGTGCCAGCAGCCCGACCCCAGGGATGAACACTGAAGCTTTCTTT. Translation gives CASSPTPGMNTEAFF.

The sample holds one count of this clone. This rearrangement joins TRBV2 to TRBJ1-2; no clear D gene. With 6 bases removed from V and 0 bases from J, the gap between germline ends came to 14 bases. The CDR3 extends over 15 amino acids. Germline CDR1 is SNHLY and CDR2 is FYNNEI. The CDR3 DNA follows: TGTGCCAGCAGCCCGCATCGAGCAACTAACTATGGCTACACCTTC. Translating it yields CASSPHRATNYGYTF.

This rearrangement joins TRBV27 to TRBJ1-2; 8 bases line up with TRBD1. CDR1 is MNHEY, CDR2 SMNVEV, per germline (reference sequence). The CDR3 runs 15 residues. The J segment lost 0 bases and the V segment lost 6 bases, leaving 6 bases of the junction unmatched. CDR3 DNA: TGTGCCAGCAGGCAGGGGGCTCTGCCTAACTATGGCTACACCTTC. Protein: CASRQGALPNYGYTF.

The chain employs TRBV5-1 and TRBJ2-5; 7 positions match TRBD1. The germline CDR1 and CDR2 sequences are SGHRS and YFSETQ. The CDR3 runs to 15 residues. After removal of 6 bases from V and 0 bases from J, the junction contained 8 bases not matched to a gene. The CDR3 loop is CASKSGTADQETQYF. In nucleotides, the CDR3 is TGCGCCAGCAAATCCGGGACAGCTGACCAAGAGACCCAGTACTTC.

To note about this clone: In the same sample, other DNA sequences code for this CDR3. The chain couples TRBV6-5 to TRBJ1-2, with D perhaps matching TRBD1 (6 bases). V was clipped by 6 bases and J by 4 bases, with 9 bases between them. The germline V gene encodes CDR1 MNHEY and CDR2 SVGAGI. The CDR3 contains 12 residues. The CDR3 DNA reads TGTGCCAGCAGGGACAGCCTCTATGGCTACACCTTC. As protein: CASRDSLYGYTF.

CDR3 DNA: TGTGCCAGCAGCCGGTCACAGTACGGTGAAGCTTTCTTT. Its translation: CASSRSQYGEAFF. The rearrangement links TRBV3-1 (or the pseudogene TRBV3-2) to TRBJ1-1; no firm D call. Germline values: CDR1 LGHDT, CDR2 YNNKEL (reference sequence). This CDR3 is built from 13 residues. Trimming left V 4 bases short and J 7 bases short, with 13 bases between.